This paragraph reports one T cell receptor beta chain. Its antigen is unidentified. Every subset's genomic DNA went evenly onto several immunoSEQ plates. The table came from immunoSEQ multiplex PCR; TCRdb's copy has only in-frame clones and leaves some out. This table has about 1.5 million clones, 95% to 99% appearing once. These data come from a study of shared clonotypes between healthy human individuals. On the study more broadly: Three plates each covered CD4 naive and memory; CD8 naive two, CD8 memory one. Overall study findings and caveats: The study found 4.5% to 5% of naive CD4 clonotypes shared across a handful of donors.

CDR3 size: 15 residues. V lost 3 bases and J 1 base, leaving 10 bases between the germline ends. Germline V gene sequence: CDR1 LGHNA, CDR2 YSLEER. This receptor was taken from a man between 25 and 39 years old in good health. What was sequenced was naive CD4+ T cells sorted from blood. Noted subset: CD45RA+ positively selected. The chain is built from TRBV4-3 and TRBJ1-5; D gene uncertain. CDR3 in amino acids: CASSQEGLSNQPQHF. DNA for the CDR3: TGCGCCAGCAGCCAGGAGGGCTTGAGCAATCAGCCCCAGCATTTT.